There are a few counts of the clone carrying this T cell receptor beta chain. Its antigen is currently unknown. The repertoire was sequenced with immunoSEQ multiplex PCR; TCRdb's copy has only in-frame clones and lacks some. This table has about 61,000 clones, approximately 86% appearing once. The data were taken from a study of OX40 agonist ivuxolimab in advanced cancers. The wider study: The patients got ivuxolimab, which is an agonistic anti-OX40 (CD134) antibody.

Study conclusions and caveats: In the 0.1 to 3.0 mg/kg range, CD4+ and CD8+ blood T cells had expanded clonally by week 6.

Material: CD4+ or CD8+ T cells sorted from blood, obtained in a trial of the OX40 agonist ivuxolimab. This receptor was identified in an adult with an advanced solid tumor such as melanoma, head and neck, liver or kidney cancer.

CDR3 DNA sequence: TGTGCCAGCAGCCCTCTAGCGGGCGACAACAATGAGCAGTTCTTC. Translation gives CASSPLAGDNNEQFF. The genes are TRBV9 and TRBJ2-1; 8 nucleotides line up with TRBD2. The germline V gene encodes CDR1 SGDLS and CDR2 YYNGEE. The junction had 8 bases not matched to a gene; V was cut back by 4 bases and J by 5 bases. The CDR3 length is 15 residues.